Listed below are T cell receptor beta chains from one sample, sequenced in a study of blood T cell repertoires in COVID-19. Data came from immunoSEQ multiplex PCR; TCRdb stores just in-frame clones and leaves some out. The repertoire holds about 280,000 clones, approximately 88% seen once, with 6% to 7% in the top ten. Sequencing was done on a sample of PBMCs or T cells enriched from blood (not recorded which). Receptors originate from a woman in her thirties or forties who had recovered from COVID-19. CDR3s include the opening cysteine and the closing phenylalanine or tryptophan. Fields, in order: clone size, J gene, V gene, D gene, CDR3 protein, CDR3 DNA. The D gene is left open where the match is weak. Rows give clone size only sometimes, using once, few, many, or a class for an expanded clone.

abundance: -
j_gene: TRBJ2-2
v_gene: TRBV10-3
d_gene: TRBD2
CDR3aa: CAISASPGLAGDSNTGELFF
CDR3nt: TGTGCCATCAGCGCCTCTCCGGGACTAGCGGGAGATTCGAACACCGGGGAGCTGTTTTTT

abundance: few
j_gene: TRBJ2-2
v_gene: TRBV13
d_gene: -
CDR3aa: CASSPGGNTGELFF
CDR3nt: TGTGCCAGCAGCCCGGGTGGGAACACCGGGGAGCTGTTTTTT

abundance: -
j_gene: TRBJ1-3
v_gene: TRBV19
d_gene: -
CDR3aa: CASSRQVISGNTIYF
CDR3nt: TGTGCCAGTAGCAGACAGGTTATCTCTGGAAACACCATATATTTT

abundance: few
j_gene: TRBJ1-6
v_gene: TRBV3-1/TRBV3-2
d_gene: -
CDR3aa: CASSPGGSPLHF
CDR3nt: TGTGCCAGCAGCCCCGGAGGTTCACCCCTCCACTTT

abundance: -
j_gene: TRBJ2-3
v_gene: TRBV6-4
d_gene: -
CDR3aa: CASSESRAGTQYF
CDR3nt: TGTGCCAGCAGTGAGTCCCGGGCGGGCACGCAGTATTTT

abundance: -
j_gene: TRBJ1-2
v_gene: TRBV10-1
d_gene: TRBD1
CDR3aa: CASSGSGQDRGKGLDYGYTF
CDR3nt: TGCGCCAGCAGTGGGAGCGGACAAGACAGGGGAAAGGGGCTAGACTATGGCTACACCTTC

abundance: -
j_gene: TRBJ2-5
v_gene: TRBV10-2
d_gene: -
CDR3aa: CASSESRLRGGSQETQYF
CDR3nt: TGCGCCAGCAGTGAGTCGAGGCTGAGGGGGGGTAGTCAAGAGACCCAGTACTTC

abundance: -
j_gene: TRBJ1-5
v_gene: TRBV9
d_gene: -
CDR3aa: CASSVVAGGPLSNQPQHF
CDR3nt: TGTGCCAGCAGCGTAGTTGCCGGGGGGCCCCTTAGCAATCAGCCCCAGCATTTT

abundance: -
j_gene: TRBJ1-5
v_gene: TRBV11-2
d_gene: TRBD1
CDR3aa: CASSLEGQFNQPQHF
CDR3nt: TGTGCCAGCAGCTTGGAGGGACAGTTTAATCAGCCCCAGCATTTT

abundance: once
j_gene: TRBJ2-5
v_gene: TRBV10-2
d_gene: TRBD2
CDR3aa: CASTKPGGIQQETQYF
CDR3nt: TGCGCCAGCACCAAGCCGGGGGGGATTCAACAAGAGACCCAGTACTTC

abundance: once
j_gene: TRBJ1-6
v_gene: TRBV2
d_gene: -
CDR3aa: CASRGRTNNSPLHF
CDR3nt: TGTGCCAGCAGGGGAAGGACTAATAATTCACCCCTCCACTTT

abundance: -
j_gene: TRBJ2-7
v_gene: TRBV2
d_gene: -
CDR3aa: CASSASGYEQYF
CDR3nt: TGTGCCAGCAGTGCTTCGGGGTACGAGCAGTACTTC

abundance: -
j_gene: TRBJ2-1
v_gene: TRBV12-3/TRBV12-4
d_gene: -
CDR3aa: CASSQQNEQFF
CDR3nt: TGTGCCAGCAGTCAACAGAATGAGCAGTTCTTC

abundance: -
j_gene: TRBJ2-3
v_gene: TRBV3-1/TRBV3-2
d_gene: TRBD2
CDR3aa: CASSQALRGRAGGDTQYF
CDR3nt: TGTGCCAGCAGCCAAGCGTTGCGCGGGAGGGCCGGGGGAGATACGCAGTATTTT

abundance: -
j_gene: TRBJ1-1
v_gene: TRBV28
d_gene: TRBD1
CDR3aa: CASRGRRGHMNTEAFF
CDR3nt: TGTGCCAGCAGGGGTCGGAGGGGGCACATGAACACTGAAGCTTTCTTT

abundance: -
j_gene: TRBJ2-5
v_gene: TRBV28
d_gene: TRBD2
CDR3aa: CASTSPLGGGFQETQYF
CDR3nt: TGTGCCAGCACCTCACCCCTGGGGGGGGGTTTCCAAGAGACCCAGTACTTC

abundance: few
j_gene: TRBJ2-1
v_gene: TRBV3-1/TRBV3-2
d_gene: TRBD2
CDR3aa: CASSQRTSGPSYNEQFF
CDR3nt: TGTGCCAGCAGCCAACGGACTAGCGGTCCCTCCTACAATGAGCAGTTCTTC

abundance: -
j_gene: TRBJ1-6
v_gene: TRBV3-1/TRBV3-2
d_gene: TRBD1
CDR3aa: CASSQGTGGPYNSPLHF
CDR3nt: TGTGCCAGCAGCCAAGGGACAGGGGGCCCCTATAATTCACCCCTCCACTTT

abundance: -
j_gene: TRBJ2-1
v_gene: TRBV19
d_gene: TRBD2
CDR3aa: CASTRGLLAGGHEQFF
CDR3nt: TGTGCCAGCACCCGGGGGCTACTAGCGGGAGGCCATGAGCAGTTCTTC

abundance: -
j_gene: TRBJ1-2
v_gene: TRBV6-6
d_gene: -
CDR3aa: CASSLPLGQMANYGYTF
CDR3nt: TGTGCCAGCAGTCTTCCATTAGGACAGATGGCTAACTATGGCTACACCTTC

abundance: -
j_gene: TRBJ2-1
v_gene: TRBV7-2
d_gene: TRBD2
CDR3aa: CASSWTSGREEQFF
CDR3nt: TGTGCCAGCAGCTGGACTAGCGGGAGGGAGGAGCAGTTCTTC

abundance: -
j_gene: TRBJ2-1
v_gene: TRBV7-3
d_gene: TRBD2
CDR3aa: CASSPQAAGDPYNEQFF
CDR3nt: TGTGCCAGCAGCCCCCAGGCGGCGGGGGACCCCTACAATGAGCAGTTCTTC

abundance: -
j_gene: TRBJ1-1
v_gene: TRBV7-6
d_gene: -
CDR3aa: CASSSGGVTEAFF
CDR3nt: TGTGCCAGCAGCTCCGGCGGGGTCACTGAAGCTTTCTTT

abundance: -
j_gene: TRBJ2-1
v_gene: TRBV27
d_gene: -
CDR3aa: CASSPMGWGRGNEQFF
CDR3nt: TGTGCCAGCAGTCCTATGGGGTGGGGGCGAGGCAATGAGCAGTTCTTC

abundance: -
j_gene: TRBJ2-6
v_gene: TRBV11-1
d_gene: -
CDR3aa: CASSHRGANVLTF
CDR3nt: TGTGCCAGCAGCCACCGGGGGGCCAACGTCCTGACTTTC

abundance: -
j_gene: TRBJ2-7
v_gene: TRBV28
d_gene: TRBD2
CDR3aa: CASRTSGRGYEQYF
CDR3nt: TGTGCCAGCAGAACTAGCGGGAGAGGCTACGAGCAGTACTTC

abundance: once
j_gene: TRBJ2-7
v_gene: TRBV28
d_gene: TRBD2
CDR3aa: CASSLYSSGYEQYF
CDR3nt: TGTGCCAGCAGTTTATATTCTAGCGGTTACGAGCAGTACTTC

abundance: -
j_gene: TRBJ2-1
v_gene: TRBV12-5
d_gene: TRBD1
CDR3aa: CASGLWGQGYNEQFF
CDR3nt: TGTGCTAGTGGTTTGTGGGGACAGGGCTACAATGAGCAGTTCTTC

abundance: once
j_gene: TRBJ2-3
v_gene: TRBV19
d_gene: -
CDR3aa: CASSGRGFGTDTQYF
CDR3nt: TGTGCCAGTAGTGGCAGGGGTTTCGGCACAGATACGCAGTATTTT

abundance: -
j_gene: TRBJ1-1
v_gene: TRBV9
d_gene: -
CDR3aa: CASSVAGRGTEAFF
CDR3nt: TGTGCCAGCAGCGTGGCAGGGAGGGGCACTGAAGCTTTCTTT

abundance: -
j_gene: TRBJ2-3
v_gene: TRBV5-1
d_gene: TRBD1
CDR3aa: CASSGQGTPDTQYF
CDR3nt: TGCGCCAGCAGCGGACAGGGGACCCCAGATACGCAGTATTTT

abundance: -
j_gene: TRBJ1-4
v_gene: TRBV7-9
d_gene: -
CDR3aa: CASSSSPFDRPWKSEKLFF
CDR3nt: TGTGCCAGCAGTTCATCCCCTTTCGACAGGCCCTGGAAGAGTGAAAAACTGTTTTTT

abundance: -
j_gene: TRBJ2-1
v_gene: TRBV7-9
d_gene: TRBD2
CDR3aa: CASRPGWGLAGGNEQFF
CDR3nt: TGTGCCAGCAGGCCTGGCTGGGGACTAGCGGGAGGGAATGAGCAGTTCTTC

abundance: -
j_gene: TRBJ2-3
v_gene: TRBV28
d_gene: TRBD2
CDR3aa: CASSLSLAGGDTQYF
CDR3nt: TGTGCCAGCAGTTTATCACTAGCGGGAGGAGATACGCAGTATTTT

abundance: once
j_gene: TRBJ1-5
v_gene: TRBV28
d_gene: TRBD1
CDR3aa: CASSLGQGDGNQPQHF
CDR3nt: TGTGCCAGCAGTTTAGGTCAGGGGGACGGAAATCAGCCCCAGCATTTT